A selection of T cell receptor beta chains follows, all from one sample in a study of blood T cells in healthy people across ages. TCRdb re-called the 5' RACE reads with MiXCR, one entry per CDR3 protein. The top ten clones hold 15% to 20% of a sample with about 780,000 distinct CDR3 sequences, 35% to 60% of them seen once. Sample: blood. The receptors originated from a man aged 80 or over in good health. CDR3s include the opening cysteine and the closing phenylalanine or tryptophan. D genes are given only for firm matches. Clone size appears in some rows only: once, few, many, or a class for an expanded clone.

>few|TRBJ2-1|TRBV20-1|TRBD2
TGCAGTGCTGGCTTCTCCCTAGCGGGAGTTAACTACAATGAGCAGTTCTTC
CSAGFSLAGVNYNEQFF
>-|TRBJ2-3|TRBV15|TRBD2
TGTGCCACCAGCTCCCCCGGACTAGCGGGATCCTGGAGCACAGATACGCAGTATTTT
CATSSPGLAGSWSTDTQYF
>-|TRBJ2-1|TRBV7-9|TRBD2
TGTGCCAGCAGCTTAGGACTAGCGGGTGGAGTTGAGAAGTTCTTC
CASSLGLAGGVEKFF
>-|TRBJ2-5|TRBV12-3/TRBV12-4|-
TGTGCCAGCAGTTTAGCTCCACTAGTCGGGCAAGAGACCCAGTACTTC
CASSLAPLVGQETQYF
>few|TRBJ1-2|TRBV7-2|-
TGTGCCAGCAGCTTAGAACAGTCCAACTATGGCTACACCTTC
CASSLEQSNYGYTF
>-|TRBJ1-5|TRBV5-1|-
TGCGCCAGCAGCCCCTATCCTTCGGGATCCAATCAGCCCCAGCATTTT
CASSPYPSGSNQPQHF
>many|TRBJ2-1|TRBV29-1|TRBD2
TGCAGCGTTGGGACTAGCGGTCAAAGGGAGCAGTTCTTC
CSVGTSGQREQFF
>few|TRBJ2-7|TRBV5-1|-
TGCGCCAGCAGCGCCTCAACCTACGAGCAGTACTTC
CASSASTYEQYF
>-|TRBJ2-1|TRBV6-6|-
TGTGCCAGCAAAAGGGTAGACAATGAGCAGTTCTTC
CASKRVDNEQFF
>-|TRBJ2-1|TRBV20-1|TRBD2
TGCAGTGCTGCCGCGACTAGCGGGAACTACAATGAGCAGTTCTTC
CSAAATSGNYNEQFF
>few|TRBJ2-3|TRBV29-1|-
TGCAGCGTTGAAAGAGAAGCTGTTGATACGCAGTATTTT
CSVEREAVDTQYF
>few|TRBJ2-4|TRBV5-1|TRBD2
TGCGCCAGCAGCTCGGAACTAGCGGGAGAAGGAAACATTCAGTACTTC
CASSSELAGEGNIQYF
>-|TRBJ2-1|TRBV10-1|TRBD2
TGCGCCAGCAGCGACCTTGGGCTAGCGGACCTCAACAATGAGCAGTTCTTC
CASSDLGLADLNNEQFF
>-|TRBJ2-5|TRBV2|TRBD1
TGTGCCACCTTAGACAGGGAAGAGACCCAGTACTTC
CATLDREETQYF
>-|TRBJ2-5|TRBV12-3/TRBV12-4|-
TGTGCCAGCAGTTCCCCTGGAGCGTTCCAAGAGACCCAGTACTTC
CASSSPGAFQETQYF
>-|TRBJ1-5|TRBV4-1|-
TGCGCCAGCAGCCACGAAGGGCATCAGCCCCAGCATTTT
CASSHEGHQPQHF
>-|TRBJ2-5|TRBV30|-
TGTGCCTGGAGTGTTGATCCCGGCAGGGACCAAGAGACCCAGTACTTC
CAWSVDPGRDQETQYF
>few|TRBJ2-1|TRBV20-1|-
TGCAGTGCGGGGGGACTGTGGGGGCAGTTCTTC
CSAGGLWGQFF
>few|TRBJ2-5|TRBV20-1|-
TGCAGTGCTAGAGCAACAGGGACGGAGACCCAGTACTTC
CSARATGTETQYF
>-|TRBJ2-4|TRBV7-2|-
TGTGCCAGCGGTGGGGTACCCCGGAGAGCGCAGTACTTC
CASGGVPRRAQYF
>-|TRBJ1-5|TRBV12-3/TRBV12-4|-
TGTGCCAGCAGCACCGAGAAGGGAAGCAATCAGCCCCAGCATTTT
CASSTEKGSNQPQHF
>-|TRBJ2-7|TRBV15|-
TGTGCCACCAGCAGAGGTCCCACAGGGAGCAACTACGAGCAGTACTTC
CATSRGPTGSNYEQYF
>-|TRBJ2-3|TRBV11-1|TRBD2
TGTGCCAGCTCGGGGGGGTCGCAGGGAGGCGATACGCAGTATTTT
CASSGGSQGGDTQYF
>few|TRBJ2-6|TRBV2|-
TGTGCCAGCAGAGGACAGATCTCTGGGGCCAACGTCCTGACTTTC
CASRGQISGANVLTF
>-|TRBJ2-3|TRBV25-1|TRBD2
TGTGCCAGCCGCGGGGGTGGCGCAGATACGCAGTATTTT
CASRGGGADTQYF